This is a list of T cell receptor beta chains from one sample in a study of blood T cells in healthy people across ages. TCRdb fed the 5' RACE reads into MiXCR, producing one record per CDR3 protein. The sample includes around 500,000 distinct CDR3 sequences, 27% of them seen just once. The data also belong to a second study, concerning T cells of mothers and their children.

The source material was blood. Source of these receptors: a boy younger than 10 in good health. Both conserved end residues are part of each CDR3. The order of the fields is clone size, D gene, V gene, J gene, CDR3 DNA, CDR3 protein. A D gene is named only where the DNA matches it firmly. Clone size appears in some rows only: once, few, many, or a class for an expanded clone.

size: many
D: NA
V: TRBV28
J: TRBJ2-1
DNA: TGTGCCAGCGGACAGAACTTCAATGAGCAGTTCTTC
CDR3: CASGQNFNEQFF

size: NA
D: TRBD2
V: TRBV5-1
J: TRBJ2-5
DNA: TGCGCCAGCAGCTTCGGGACTAGCGGGAGGGGAGAAGAGACCCAGTACTTC
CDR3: CASSFGTSGRGEETQYF

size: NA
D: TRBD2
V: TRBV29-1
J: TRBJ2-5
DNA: TGCAGCGTTTTCCGAGACGGGACTACTAAGACCCAGTACTTC
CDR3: CSVFRDGTTKTQYF

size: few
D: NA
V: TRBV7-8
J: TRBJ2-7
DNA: TGTGCCAGCACCCGAGGACGGAGCGGGCCGTCCTACGAGCAGTACTTC
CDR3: CASTRGRSGPSYEQYF

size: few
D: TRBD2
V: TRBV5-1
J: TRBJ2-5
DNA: TGCGCCAGCAGCCTGGGGGTGGCGGGAGCAGCAGAGACCCAGTACTTC
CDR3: CASSLGVAGAAETQYF

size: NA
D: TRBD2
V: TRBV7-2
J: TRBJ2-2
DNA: TGTGCCAGCAGCTTATGGTGGGAGGGCCCCTCCGGGGAGCTGTTTTTT
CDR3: CASSLWWEGPSGELFF

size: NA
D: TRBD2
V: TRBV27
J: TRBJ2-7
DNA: TGTGCCAGCAGCGGACTAGCGGGAGATAGGCAGCAGTACTTC
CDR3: CASSGLAGDRQQYF

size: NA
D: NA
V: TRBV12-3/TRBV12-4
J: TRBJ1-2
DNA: TGTGCCAGCAGTCCCCGACAGGCGCCCACTCATAACTACACCTTC
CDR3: CASSPRQAPTHNYTF

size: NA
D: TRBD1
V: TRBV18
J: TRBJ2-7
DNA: TGTGCCAGCTCACCGGGGACAGGGGGCGAGCAGCACTTC
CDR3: CASSPGTGGEQHF

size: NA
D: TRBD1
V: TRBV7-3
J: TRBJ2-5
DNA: TGTGCCAGCAGCTTATTACGGACAGGAATGGAGACCCAGTACTTC
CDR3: CASSLLRTGMETQYF

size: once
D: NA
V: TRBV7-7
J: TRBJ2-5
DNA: TGTGCCAGCAGCTTAGCGTGGGGAACCCCAGAGACCCAGTACTTC
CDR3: CASSLAWGTPETQYF

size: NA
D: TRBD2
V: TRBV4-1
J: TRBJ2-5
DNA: TGCGCCAGCTCACGGACTAGGTGGGCAGAGACCCAGTACTTC
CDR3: CASSRTRWAETQYF

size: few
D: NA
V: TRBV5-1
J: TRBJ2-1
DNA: TGCGCCAGCAGCTCCCGAGCGGGCTATGAGCAGTTCTTC
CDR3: CASSSRAGYEQFF

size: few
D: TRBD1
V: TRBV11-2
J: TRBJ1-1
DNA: TGTGCCAACAGCTTAGGGGGCGGGGGCACTGAAGCTTTCTTT
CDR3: CANSLGGGGTEAFF

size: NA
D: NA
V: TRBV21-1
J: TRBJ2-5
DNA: TGTGCCAGCAGCAAATTTGAAAGGAGGGGACGCGTTGGAGAGACCCAGTACTTC
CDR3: CASSKFERRGRVGETQYF

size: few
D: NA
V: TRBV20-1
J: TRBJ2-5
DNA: TGCAGTGCTAGAAAGGGGCCCCAAGAGACCCAGTACTTC
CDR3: CSARKGPQETQYF